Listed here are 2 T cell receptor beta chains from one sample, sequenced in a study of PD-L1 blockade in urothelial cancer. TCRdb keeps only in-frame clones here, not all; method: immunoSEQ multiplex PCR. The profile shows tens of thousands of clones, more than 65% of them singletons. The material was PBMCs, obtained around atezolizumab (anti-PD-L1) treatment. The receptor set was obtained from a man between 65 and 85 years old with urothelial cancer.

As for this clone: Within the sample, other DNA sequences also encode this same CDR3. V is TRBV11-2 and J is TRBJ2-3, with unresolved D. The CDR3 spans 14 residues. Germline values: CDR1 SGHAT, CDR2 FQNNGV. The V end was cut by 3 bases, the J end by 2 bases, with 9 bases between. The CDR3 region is CASSLGTATDTQYF. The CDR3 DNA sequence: TGTGCCAGCAGCTTGGGCACAGCCACAGATACGCAGTATTTT.

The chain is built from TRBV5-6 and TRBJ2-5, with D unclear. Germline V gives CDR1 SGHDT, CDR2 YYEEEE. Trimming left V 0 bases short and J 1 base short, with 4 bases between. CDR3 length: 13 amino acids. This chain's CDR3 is CASSLEPQETQYF. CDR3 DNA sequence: TGTGCCAGCAGCTTGGAGCCCCAAGAGACCCAGTACTTC. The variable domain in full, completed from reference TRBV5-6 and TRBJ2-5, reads DAGVTQSPTHLIKTRGQQVTLRCSPKSGHDTVSWYQQALGQGPQFIFQYYEEEERQRGNFPDRFSGHQFPNYSSELNVNALLLGDSALYLCASSLEPQETQYFGPGTRLLVL.